This TCR beta chain was identified in a study of blood T cells in healthy people across ages. This clonotype showed up just a few times. Its antigen is not identified. For the second PCR, which ran for about 7 to 12 cycles, a sample-barcoded 5' primer and a J-beta primer mix were used. TCRdb re-called the 5' RACE reads with MiXCR, one entry per CDR3 protein. The sample has some 940,000 distinct CDR3 sequences; roughly 29% are singletons. This CDR3 is built from 14 residues. Germline CDR1 SEHNR, CDR2 FQNEAQ (reference sequence). V was trimmed by 1 base and J by 4 bases, leaving 11 bases between them. Study-wide points: In these data, TCR beta diversity tracked strongly with naive T cell percentage.

This same sample was also taken into another study, of T cells of mothers and their children.

The gene calls are TRBV7-9 and TRBJ2-7, with D perhaps matching TRBD2 (6 bases). Sequenced sample: blood. The TCR was taken from a woman aged 40 to 49 in good health. The CDR3 DNA is TGTGCCAGCAGCTTAGATCCTAGCGAATACGAGCAGTACTTC. Translated, it gives CASSLDPSEYEQYF.